This T cell receptor beta chain was sequenced during a study of shared clonotypes between healthy human individuals. Study context: Donors consisted of a couple of women and a few men between 18 and 49.

Concerning this clone itself: Its antigen is undetermined.

Per germline, CDR1 LNHDA and CDR2 SQIVND (reference sequence). V shed 3 bases, J shed 4 bases, and the junction held 13 bases outside the gene matches. This CDR3 spans 17 amino acids. Study-wide results and limits: Only blood was sampled; tissue repertoires likely differ.

For each subset, genomic DNA was distributed in equal portions over several immunoSEQ plates. Sequenced by immunoSEQ multiplex PCR; TCRdb stores in-frame clones only, minus some. The data contain approximately 470,000 clones, 70% to 85% of them seen just once; the ten biggest clones take up 12%. Every donor, a Caucasian adult, lived in Nashville, Tennessee. Material for sequencing was PBMCs. The chain is built from TRBV19 and TRBJ1-1, with TRBD1 matching 8 bases. The TCR originated in a woman aged 40 to 50 in good health. Some clones in this sample may be carry-over from other donors' samples. CDR3 sequence: CASSIGAGTGRTTEAFF. The CDR3 DNA is TGTGCCAGTAGTATTGGCGCGGGGACAGGAAGGACCACTGAAGCTTTCTTT.